These 17 T cell receptor beta chains originate from one sample sequenced in a study of T-cell reconstitution after alpha-beta-depleted transplantation in children. During its preparation, the TCRbeta library received unique molecular identifiers. TCRdb re-called the PCR reads through MiXCR, storing one row per CDR3 protein. The table includes approximately 980,000 distinct CDR3 sequences, around 30% detected once. The material sequenced was PBMCs, mostly from graft donor cells, taken 360 days after TCRalphabeta/CD19-depleted stem cell transplant. These receptor sequences come from a boy in the first two years of life who had a stem cell transplant for SCID, so the T cells may come from the graft donor.

The chain couples TRBV4-2 to TRBJ1-5, with 8 positions matching TRBD1. V lost 2 bases and J lost 1; bases outside the gene matches: 13. Looked up from germline, CDR1 is LGHNA and CDR2 is YNFKEQ. This CDR3 is 19 amino acids long. For the CDR3, the DNA is TGTGCCAGCAGCCAACGTGCAGGGGGCGATCCCCTGAGCAATCAGCCCCAGCATTTT. Its protein product is CASSQRAGGDPLSNQPQHF.

The chain carries TRBV2 and TRBJ1-1; D is uncertain. Germline-derived CDR1 and CDR2 are SNHLY and FYNNEI. V lost 2 bases and J 2 bases, leaving 9 bases between the germline ends. This CDR3 is built from 14 residues. The CDR3, as DNA: TGTGCCAGCAGTGAAAGGCACCTCAACACTGAAGCTTTCTTT. This codes for CASSERHLNTEAFF.

The V and J genes are TRBV6-5 and TRBJ2-7; 7 nucleotides agree with TRBD1. Germline V gene data show CDR1 as MNHEY and CDR2 as SVGAGI. The CDR3 is 16 amino acids. V lost 4 bases to trimming and J lost 0 bases; unmatched junction nucleotides: 9. CDR3 DNA: TGTGCCAGCAGTTTCCCGACAGGGAGAGGCTCCTACGAGCAGTACTTC. Translation: CASSFPTGRGSYEQYF.

The CDR3 coding sequence is TGTGCCAGCGGGATGGGTTTCGAGACCCAGTACTTC. It translates to CASGMGFETQYF. This chain joins TRBV28 and TRBJ2-5; no firm D call. Germline V lookup: CDR1 MDHEN, CDR2 SYDVKM. The CDR3 totals 12 residues. Trimming took 8 bases from V and 5 from J, leaving 12 bases between them. Full variable domain (remainder filled in from reference TRBV28 and TRBJ2-5): DVKVTQSSRYLVKRTGEKVFLECVQDMDHENMFWYRQDPGLGLRLIYFSYDVKMKEKGDIPEGYSVSREKKERFSLILESASTNQTSMYLCASGMGFETQYFGPGTRLLVL.

This clonotype turned up a few times. This chain connects TRBV12-3 or TRBV12-4 to TRBJ2-7; TRBD1 matches at 7 bases. With V trimmed by 5 bases and J by 3 bases, 13 bases remained unmatched. The CDR3 covers 16 residues. CDR3 nucleotide sequence: TGTGCCAGCAGTACTGACTCTTCCAGGGGGATCTACGAGCAGTACTTC. Protein sequence: CASSTDSSRGIYEQYF.

The chain has TRBV20-1 and TRBJ2-7, with D maybe TRBD1 (6 bases). Germline-derived CDR1 and CDR2 are DFQATT and SNEGSKA (reference sequence). The CDR3 totals 13 residues. The V end was cut by 7 bases, the J end by 3 bases, with 16 bases between. In nucleotides, the CDR3 is TGCAGTGTCCTACAGGGTCCCCTCTACGAGCAGTACTTC. Protein product: CSVLQGPLYEQYF.

The chain recombines TRBV29-1 with TRBJ2-2; 8 nucleotides align to TRBD2. The CDR3 consists of 15 residues. J lost 1 base, V lost 1 base, and 2 bases had no gene match. Germline assignment: CDR1 SQVTM and CDR2 ANQGSEA. CDR3 DNA: TGCAGCGTTGAAGGGCTAGCGGGGAACACCGGGGAGCTGTTTTTT. It specifies CSVEGLAGNTGELFF.

This clonotype was seen repeatedly, ten times or more. V gene TRBV2 combines with J gene TRBJ2-7, with TRBD1 matching 9 bases. There are 15 residues in the CDR3. Looked up from germline, CDR1 is SNHLY and CDR2 is FYNNEI. Germline trimming cut 6 bases from V and 5 bases from J; bases unmatched to any gene: 11. The CDR3 sequence: CASRGDRAGRDEQYF. CDR3 bases: TGTGCCAGCAGGGGGGACAGGGCGGGCCGTGACGAGCAGTACTTC.

This chain connects TRBV5-6 to TRBJ2-3, with TRBD1 matching 9 bases. The CDR3 contains 17 residues. V gave up 2 bases and J gave up 4 bases; unmatched junction bases: 11. CDR1 is SGHDT, CDR2 YYEEEE, per germline. The DNA of the CDR3 is TGTGCCAGCAGCTTATTACAGGGGGCTAAGGTACCAGATACGCAGTATTTT. Protein product: CASSLLQGAKVPDTQYF.

This chain uses TRBV6-1 with TRBJ2-7; a weak D match, TRBD1 (6 bases). Germline lookup yields CDR1 MNHNS and CDR2 SASEGT. V lost 6 bases, J lost 6 bases, and 27 bases lay in between. This CDR3 has 17 residues. The CDR3 sequence is CASSTTSHPGQMFEQYF. CDR3 sequence (DNA): TGTGCCAGCAGCACGACCTCACATCCGGGACAAATGTTCGAGCAGTACTTC.

This clonotype showed up many times. CDR3 residues: CASSSGTSTDTQYF. The CDR3 DNA sequence: TGTGCCAGCAGCTCGGGGACTAGCACAGATACGCAGTATTTT. This sequence joins TRBV12-3 or TRBV12-4 and TRBJ2-3, with D maybe TRBD2 (6 bases). Between the trimmed V and J ends, which lost 6 bases and 0 bases, there was a span of 10 bases. The CDR3 totals 14 residues.

This chain links TRBV5-1 with TRBJ2-2; the D gene is possibly TRBD2 (7 bases). The germline V gene has CDR1 SGHRS and CDR2 YFSETQ. The CDR3 extends over 16 amino acids. Trimming left V 3 bases short and J 8 bases short, with 20 bases between. CDR3 bases: TGCGCCAGCAGCTGGGACACGGGGGGCGTTTCGGGGGAGCTGTTTTTT. Amino acid sequence: CASSWDTGGVSGELFF.

This clonotype turned up a few times. V usage is TRBV5-5 and J usage is TRBJ2-3; the match to TRBD2 covers 9 bases. Germline CDR1 is SGHKS and CDR2 is YYEKEE (reference sequence). The J segment lost 2 bases and the V segment lost 4 bases, leaving 5 bases of the junction unmatched. The CDR3 loop spans 15 amino acids. CDR3: CASSGGGGPTDTQYF. In nucleotides, the CDR3 is TGTGCCAGCAGCGGCGGGGGGGGGCCCACAGATACGCAGTATTTT.

This clonotype was seen repeatedly, ten times or more. The gene calls are TRBV12-5 and TRBJ2-1; no definite D call. The CDR3 length is 20 residues. CDR1 is LGHNT and CDR2 is FRNRAP in the germline V gene. Trimming shortened V by 0 bases and J by 0 bases, and 21 bases separated the two germline ends. The CDR3 nucleotides read TGTGCTAGTGGTTTGGTATCGGGTGACTCCCACCTGAGCTCCTACAATGAGCAGTTCTTC. Amino acid sequence: CASGLVSGDSHLSSYNEQFF.

This clonotype was seen a handful of times. This chain connects TRBV7-2 to TRBJ2-3; the D is unclear. Per germline, CDR1 SGHTA and CDR2 FQGNSA. The CDR3 has 14 amino acids. V lost 1 base, J lost 0 bases, and 5 bases lay in between. The CDR3 loop is CASSLEWSTDTQYF. CDR3 nucleotide sequence: TGTGCCAGCAGCTTAGAGTGGAGCACAGATACGCAGTATTTT.

This clonotype showed up just a few times. The chain employs TRBV5-1 and TRBJ1-1; D unresolved. This CDR3 has 15 residues. CDR1 and CDR2 (germline): SGHRS, YFSETQ. Trimming pared 4 bases from V and 5 bases from J, leaving 18 bases between. The CDR3 sequence is CASSLPPAVGTEAFF. The CDR3 nucleotides are TGCGCCAGCAGCCTACCCCCGGCGGTAGGGACTGAAGCTTTCTTT.

In this sample, this clonotype turned up a few times. J is TRBJ2-3 and V is TRBV7-9, with D perhaps matching TRBD1 (6 bases). Trimming removed 0 bases from V and 4 bases from J, with 11 bases in between. Germline V gene data show CDR1 as SEHNR and CDR2 as FQNEAQ (reference sequence). This CDR3 region has 15 residues. The CDR3 region has the DNA TGTGCCAGCAGCTTAGCGGGGGCGGTCCCAGATACGCAGTATTTT. As protein: CASSLAGAVPDTQYF.